The rows below give T cell receptor beta chains drawn from one sample of a study of cytomegalovirus exposure and HLA in healthy donors. TCRdb keeps only in-frame clones here, not all; method: immunoSEQ multiplex PCR. The sample has more than 95,000 clones, approximately 91% seen once. The specimen sequenced was PBMCs. The receptors derive from a man younger than 35 in good health and CMV-seropositive. Both conserved end residues are part of each CDR3. A D gene is named only where the DNA matches it firmly. Size is omitted from some rows. Given values are once, few, many or a class for expanded clones.

v_gene	d_gene	j_gene	abundance	CDR3aa	CDR3nt
TRBV28	TRBD1	TRBJ2-7	.	CASSFQDRVHEQYF	TGTGCCAGCAGTTTCCAGGACAGGGTCCACGAGCAGTACTTC
TRBV27	TRBD1	TRBJ2-2	.	CASSLAGGTGGTGELFF	TGTGCCAGCAGCTTAGCAGGGGGGACAGGGGGCACCGGGGAGCTGTTTTTT
TRBV4-1	TRBD2	TRBJ2-7	few	CASSSSSGGYEQYF	TGCGCCAGCAGCTCCTCTAGCGGGGGGTACGAGCAGTACTTC
TRBV20-1	TRBD1	TRBJ1-1	.	CSVGGQGAAFF	TGCAGTGTCGGAGGACAGGGGGCTGCTTTCTTT
TRBV5-1	TRBD2	TRBJ2-5	.	CASSPLLVGLVEETQYF	TGCGCCAGCAGCCCACTCTTGGTGGGACTAGTGGAAGAGACCCAGTACTTC
TRBV4-2	TRBD2	TRBJ2-3	.	CASSPPGTSGTDTQYF	TGTGCCAGCAGCCCCCCCGGGACTAGCGGCACAGATACGCAGTATTTT
TRBV12-5	.	TRBJ2-2	.	CASGLAGTGAGTGELFF	TGTGCTAGTGGTTTAGCGGGGACGGGGGCAGGCACCGGGGAGCTGTTTTTT
TRBV5-4	.	TRBJ2-3	.	CASSLGTGTDTQYF	TGTGCCAGCAGCTTGGGGACGGGAACAGATACGCAGTATTTT
TRBV5-1	.	TRBJ2-1	.	CASSWGDGYSYNEQFF	TGCGCCAGCAGCTGGGGAGACGGGTACTCCTACAATGAGCAGTTCTTC
TRBV30	.	TRBJ1-6	.	CAWSPFRSSPLHF	TGTGCCTGGAGTCCCTTTCGGAGTTCACCCCTCCACTTT
TRBV4-2	TRBD2	TRBJ2-3	.	CASSQGEGGGARTDTQYF	TGTGCCAGCAGCCAAGGTGAGGGCGGGGGGGCCCGCACAGATACGCAGTATTTT
TRBV7-9	TRBD2	TRBJ2-5	.	CASSWGTSGGQETQYF	TGTGCCAGCAGCTGGGGGACTAGCGGGGGCCAAGAGACCCAGTACTTC
TRBV5-4	.	TRBJ1-2	.	CASSLGRENYGYTF	TGTGCCAGCAGCTTGGGCAGGGAAAACTATGGCTACACCTTC
TRBV19	.	TRBJ2-7	once	CASRNLEAPYEQYF	TGTGCCAGTAGGAACCTAGAGGCCCCCTACGAGCAGTACTTC
TRBV28	.	TRBJ1-1	.	CASSLFPQGEAFF	TGTGCCAGCAGTTTATTCCCACAGGGTGAGGCTTTCTTT
TRBV5-5	.	TRBJ1-1	.	CASSEQGLTNTEAFF	TGTGCCAGCAGCGAGCAGGGATTAACGAACACTGAAGCTTTCTTT
TRBV9	TRBD2	TRBJ2-1	.	CASSVWRSSGRNEQFF	TGTGCCAGCAGCGTATGGAGGTCTAGCGGGCGCAATGAGCAGTTCTTC
TRBV28	.	TRBJ1-5	.	CASSLRKGDQPQHF	TGTGCCAGCAGTCTTCGTAAAGGGGATCAGCCCCAGCATTTT
TRBV27	TRBD1	TRBJ1-2	few	CASRMGQENYGYTF	TGTGCCAGCAGAATGGGACAGGAGAACTATGGCTACACCTTC
TRBV12-5	.	TRBJ1-1	.	CASASGGYTEAFF	TGTGCTAGTGCCTCGGGGGGTTACACTGAAGCTTTCTTT
TRBV4-3	TRBD2	TRBJ2-2	.	CASRTGTSGGYDTGELFF	TGCGCCAGCAGAACCGGGACTAGCGGGGGGTATGACACCGGGGAGCTGTTTTTT
TRBV2	.	TRBJ1-3	.	CASRFRDTASSGNTIYF	TGTGCCAGCCGTTTCCGGGACACGGCCTCCTCTGGAAACACCATATATTTT
TRBV5-1	.	TRBJ1-2	.	CASSSRGPSNYGYTF	TGCGCCAGCAGCTCCAGGGGACCCTCTAACTATGGCTACACCTTC
TRBV5-1	.	TRBJ2-1	.	CASSLVSAGQADEQFF	TGCGCCAGCAGCTTGGTGTCGGCAGGGCAAGCCGATGAGCAGTTCTTC
TRBV2	.	TRBJ1-3	.	CASSRNRDTSGNTIYF	TGTGCCAGCAGTCGAAACCGGGACACCTCTGGAAACACCATATATTTT
TRBV5-4	TRBD1	TRBJ2-2	.	CASSFGDRVSGELFF	TGTGCCAGCAGCTTTGGGGACAGGGTTTCCGGGGAGCTGTTTTTT
TRBV4-2	.	TRBJ2-1	once	CASSHERNEQFF	TGTGCCAGCAGCCACGAGAGGAATGAGCAGTTCTTC
TRBV6-1	.	TRBJ2-2	.	CASTRPGANTGELFF	TGTGCCAGCACCCGGCCGGGGGCGAACACCGGGGAGCTGTTTTTT
TRBV5-1	.	TRBJ2-3	.	CASNTGEPNAQYF	TGCGCCAGCAATACGGGGGAGCCCAATGCGCAGTATTTT
TRBV14	TRBD1	TRBJ2-2	.	CASRHRDRGPGELFF	TGTGCCAGCAGGCACCGGGACAGGGGGCCCGGGGAGCTGTTTTTT